A few counts support the clone carrying this T cell receptor (beta chain). 5'-RACE, quantitative and with molecular barcodes, yielded the TCR beta libraries. A single record per CDR3 protein comes from TCRdb applying MiXCR to the 5' RACE reads. The table lists 250,000 or so distinct CDR3 sequences, 10% to 13% of them singletons. The source of the sample is a study of CD8 T cells in ankylosing spondylitis. The CDR3 loop spans 14 amino acids. Germline loops: CDR1 MGHDK, CDR2 SYGVNS. Trimming left V 1 base short and J 4 bases short, with 10 bases between. The clonotype comes from a male donor with ankylosing spondylitis or in good health (not recorded which). The material sequenced was blood, either unsorted or a sorted T cell fraction (not recorded which). The chain carries TRBV25-1 and TRBJ1-2; D gene uncertain. DNA of the CDR3: TGTGCCAGCAGTGAATCCGGACGGAGCTATGGCTACACCTTC. Protein sequence: CASSESGRSYGYTF.